This passage covers 20 T cell receptor beta chains from one sample sequenced in a study of T-cell memory formation after mild COVID-19. Each CDR3 protein gets one entry after TCRdb re-called the 5' RACE reads with MiXCR. The sample holds around 420,000 distinct CDR3 sequences, approximately 24% seen once. The sequencing sample was made of PBMCs or a T cell subset sorted from them (not recorded which). The receptors were gathered from an adult woman who had mild COVID-19 (a few samples of this study predate the infection). Cell type and time point are not known.

This clonotype was seen a few times. V is TRBV20-1 and J is TRBJ1-2, with TRBD1 identical over 7 bases. V shed 0 bases and J 2 bases; nucleotides not matched to a gene: 3. The CDR3 covers 14 residues. Germline V gene data show CDR1 as DFQATT and CDR2 as SNEGSKA (reference sequence). In DNA, the CDR3 is TGCAGTGCTAGAGATATGGGACAGAACTATGGCTACACCTTC. Translation gives CSARDMGQNYGYTF.

This clonotype has just a few counts. This rearrangement joins TRBV5-1 to TRBJ2-2; maybe TRBD1 (5 bases). Germline-derived CDR1 and CDR2 are SGHRS and YFSETQ. CDR3 length: 15 amino acids. V was trimmed by 4 bases and J by 0 bases, leaving 10 bases between them. The CDR3 region has the DNA TGCGCCAGCAGCGGGCAGGGATCGAACACCGGGGAGCTGTTTTTT. Encoded protein: CASSGQGSNTGELFF.

This clonotype occurred many times. The chain has TRBV12-3 or TRBV12-4 and TRBJ2-5; tentative D call: TRBD2 (5 bases). With 3 bases removed from V and 2 bases from J, the gap between germline ends came to 10 bases. The CDR3 runs to 14 residues. The CDR3 DNA follows: TGTGCCAGCAGTTTGCCCCGGACTCAAGAGACCCAGTACTTC. This codes for CASSLPRTQETQYF.

This clonotype was found many times. This chain links TRBV4-1 with TRBJ2-3; 13 bases are shared with TRBD2. With 4 bases clipped from V and 2 bases from J, the junction kept 3 bases outside the gene matches. Germline V gene sequence: CDR1 MGHRA, CDR2 YSYEKL. This CDR3 has 16 amino acids. In DNA form, the CDR3 reads TGCGCCAGCAGCCCAGGGACTAGCGGGGTCACAGATACGCAGTATTTT. Translating it yields CASSPGTSGVTDTQYF.

The gene calls are TRBV10-3 and TRBJ2-7; 7 bases map to TRBD2. V trimming: 3 bases; J trimming: 0 bases; junction bases outside the gene matches: 5. The V gene's germline CDR1 is ENHRY and CDR2 SYGVKD. This CDR3 is built from 15 residues. The DNA of the CDR3 is TGTGCCATCAGTGACGTTGGGGGGGACTCCTACGAGCAGTACTTC. As protein: CAISDVGGDSYEQYF.

V usage is TRBV4-3 and J usage is TRBJ2-5; TRBD2 aligns across 8 bases. The CDR3 extends over 16 amino acids. Trimming at V came to 0 bases and at J to 6 bases, leaving 9 bases not matched to a gene. The germline gives CDR1 LGHNA, CDR2 YSLEER. The CDR3 reads CASSQEVSGTRKTQYF. CDR3 sequence (DNA): TGCGCCAGCAGCCAAGAAGTGTCAGGGACTAGGAAGACCCAGTACTTC.

The chain joins TRBV6-5 to TRBJ2-7; 8 nucleotides match TRBD2. This CDR3 spans 17 amino acids. V was clipped by 5 bases and J by 4 bases; unmatched bases: 16. The germline V gene has CDR1 MNHEY and CDR2 SVGAGI. The CDR3 DNA is TGTGCCAGCAGTCGTGGTAGCGGGGAGGAAAGCGGGTACGAGCAGTACTTC. Translating it yields CASSRGSGEESGYEQYF.

This sequence joins TRBV7-3 and TRBJ2-3; D not resolved. With 4 bases removed from V and 5 bases from J, the gap between germline ends came to 10 bases. Germline lookup yields CDR1 SGHTA and CDR2 FQGTGA. The CDR3 contains 13 residues. The CDR3 bases are TGTGCCAGCAGCTCAATCCGCCAAGATACGCAGTATTTT. Amino acids: CASSSIRQDTQYF.

This chain uses TRBV4-1 with TRBJ2-7, with 9 bases lining up with TRBD2. Germline V gene sequence: CDR1 MGHRA, CDR2 YSYEKL. The ends lost 3 bases at V and 4 bases at J; junction bases unmatched: 10. The CDR3 runs 16 residues. CDR3 bases: TGCGCCAGCAGCCAGTTCGCGCTAGCGGGACCTTACGAGCAGTACTTC. Protein product: CASSQFALAGPYEQYF.

The chain couples TRBV7-3 to TRBJ2-1; D ambiguous. The CDR3 totals 13 residues. Germline V CDR1 and CDR2: SGHTA, FQGTGA. The V gene lost 1 base and the J gene lost 5 bases, with 6 bases spanning the gap. In DNA, the CDR3 is TGTGCCAGCAGCTTAAAAAGCCACAATGAGCAGTTCTTC. It encodes CASSLKSHNEQFF.

The chain carries TRBV30 and TRBJ1-5; TRBD1 matches 8 bases. This CDR3 has 18 residues. Trimming took 0 bases from V and 2 from J; bases not matched to a gene: 12. Germline CDR1 and CDR2: GTSNPN and SVGIG (reference sequence). CDR3 bases: TGTGCCTGGAGTGTAGGAGCGGCAGGGGGCGCCGGCAATCAGCCCCAGCATTTT. Translated, it gives CAWSVGAAGGAGNQPQHF.

The chain employs TRBV29-1 and TRBJ2-1, with 8 bases aligning to TRBD2. J was trimmed by 3 bases and V by 4 bases; bases with no gene match: 2. Germline CDR1 reads SQVTM; CDR2 reads ANQGSEA. This CDR3 comprises 13 residues. CDR3 in DNA: TGCAGCGTTGTAGCGGGATTCTACAATGAGCAGTTCTTC. It is translated as CSVVAGFYNEQFF.

This clonotype came up many times. The chain recombines TRBV4-1 with TRBJ2-3; 7 nucleotides line up with TRBD1. CDR1 and CDR2 from the germline V gene are MGHRA and YSYEKL. The V segment lost 8 bases and the J segment 1 base; nucleotides outside the gene matches: 6. The CDR3 covers 14 residues. The CDR3 nucleotides read TGCGCCAGCTCTCAGGGGGTCGGCACAGATACGCAGTATTTT. Translation: CASSQGVGTDTQYF.

J is TRBJ1-2 and V is TRBV18, with D possibly being TRBD1 (5 bases). The V and J ends lost 3 bases and 3 bases respectively, with 11 bases between them. Germline values: CDR1 KGHSH, CDR2 LQKENI. The CDR3 contains 14 residues. The CDR3 DNA reads as TGTGCCAGCTCACCCGGGGCGGGCGACTATGGCTACACCTTC. Amino acids: CASSPGAGDYGYTF.

The CDR3 loop is CASSLSSQAYSPLHF. CDR3 coding DNA: TGTGCCAGCAGCTTAAGTAGCCAGGCCTATTCACCCCTCCACTTT. The V and J genes are TRBV7-3 and TRBJ1-6; no firm D call. The CDR3 loop spans 15 amino acids. V lost 1 base to trimming and J lost 8 bases, with 12 bases between them. From germline, CDR1 is SGHTA and CDR2 FQGTGA.

This clonotype was counted a single time. This chain joins TRBV9 and TRBJ2-3, with no clear D. The CDR3 spans 12 residues. Germline V lookup: CDR1 SGDLS, CDR2 YYNGEE. The ends were cut back, 0 bases at V and 7 bases at J, with 6 bases in the middle. The CDR3 sequence: CASSVVDNTQYF. In nucleotides, the CDR3 is TGTGCCAGCAGCGTAGTGGATAATACGCAGTATTTT.

The V gene is TRBV5-5, the J gene TRBJ2-7; TRBD1 agrees at 9 bases. Per germline, CDR1 SGHKS and CDR2 YYEKEE (reference sequence). The CDR3 contains 20 residues. The V segment lost 4 bases and the J segment 0 bases; nucleotides outside the gene matches: 20. DNA of the CDR3: TGTGCCAGCAGCAATAAGCGCCGGGACAGGGCCCTATTCGACTCCTACGAGCAGTACTTC. It yields the protein CASSNKRRDRALFDSYEQYF.

The rearrangement joins TRBV4-1 to TRBJ2-1; D possibly corresponds to TRBD1 (7 bases). The V end lost 4 bases, the J end lost 6 bases, and 10 bases lay between the germline ends. This CDR3 comprises 13 residues. In germline, CDR1 is MGHRA, CDR2 YSYEKL. CDR3 sequence: CASSPEGANEQFF. Written as DNA, the CDR3 is TGCGCCAGCAGCCCGGAGGGGGCCAATGAGCAGTTCTTC.

The table lists this clonotype with a few counts. This rearrangement joins TRBV7-9 to TRBJ2-1, with D possibly being TRBD1 or TRBD2 (5 bases each). The CDR3 runs to 14 residues. In germline, CDR1 is SEHNR, CDR2 FQNEAQ (reference sequence). Trimming removed 4 bases from V and 6 bases from J, with 13 bases in between. CDR3 region: CASSSTGASNEQFF. CDR3 DNA: TGTGCCAGCAGCTCAACCGGGGCAAGCAATGAGCAGTTCTTC.

The V call is TRBV30, the J call TRBJ1-2; 7 bases agree with TRBD1. The V segment lost 3 bases and the J segment 8 bases; nucleotides outside the gene matches: 9. Germline V gene sequence: CDR1 GTSNPN, CDR2 SVGIG (reference sequence). The CDR3 length is 13 residues. The CDR3 DNA reads as TGTGCCTGGAGCCCAACAGGGGTCGGGGGCTACACCTTC. This sequence encodes CAWSPTGVGGYTF.